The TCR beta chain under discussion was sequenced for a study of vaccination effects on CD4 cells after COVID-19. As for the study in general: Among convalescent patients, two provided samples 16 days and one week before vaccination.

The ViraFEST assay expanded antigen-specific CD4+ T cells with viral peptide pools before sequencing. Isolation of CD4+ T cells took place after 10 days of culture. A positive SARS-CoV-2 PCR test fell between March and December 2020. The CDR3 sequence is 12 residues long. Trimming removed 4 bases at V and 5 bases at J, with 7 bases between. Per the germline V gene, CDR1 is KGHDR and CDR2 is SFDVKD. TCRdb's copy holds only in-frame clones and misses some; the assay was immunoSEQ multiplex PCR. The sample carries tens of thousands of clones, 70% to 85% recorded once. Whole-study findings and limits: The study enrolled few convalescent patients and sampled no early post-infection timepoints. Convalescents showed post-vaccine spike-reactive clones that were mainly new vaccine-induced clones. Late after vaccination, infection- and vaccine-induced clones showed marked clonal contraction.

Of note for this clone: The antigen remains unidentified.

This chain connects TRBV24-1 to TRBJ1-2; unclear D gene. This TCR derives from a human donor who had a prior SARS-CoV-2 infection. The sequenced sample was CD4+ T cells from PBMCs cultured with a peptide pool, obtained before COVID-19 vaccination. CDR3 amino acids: CATSDWAYGYTF. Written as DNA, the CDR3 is TGTGCCACCAGTGACTGGGCTTATGGCTACACCTTC.